This TCR beta chain was captured by sequencing in a study of human T cells and chemical hapten exposure. General study results and limits: More PT1 expanded TCRs went with higher patch test scores.

Unique molecular identifiers were attached to individual cDNA molecules during library preparation. TCRdb processed the RACE reads anew with MiXCR; each CDR3 protein has one entry. The repertoire consists of tens of thousands of distinct CDR3 sequences, with approximately 11% occurring once and the leading ten covering around 2.1%. This sample's time point: patch test 3, about 24 weeks after DPC sensitization. This sample's treatment: therapeutic diphenylcyclopropenone sensitization with weekly scalp DPC. Deletions cut 8 bases from V and 3 bases from J, with 8 bases between. The CDR3 has 12 residues. Germline loops: CDR1 SGHAT, CDR2 FQNNGV. For this clonotype: Antigen: not known.

The TCR originated in a woman under 40 with alopecia areata. Some clones in this sample may be carry-over from other donors' samples. The source was whole blood, collected in connection with sensitization to the hapten diphenylcyclopropenone (DPC). The chain combines TRBV11-2 with TRBJ1-3; D gene uncertain. The CDR3 coding sequence is TGTGCCAGCGGCGCATTTGGAAACACCATATATTTT. Amino acids: CASGAFGNTIYF.